Listed below are T cell receptor beta chains from one sample, sequenced in a study of early stage breast cancer tumors. Some clones are missing from TCRdb's copy, which holds only in-frame ones; the method was immunoSEQ multiplex PCR. The sample yields 60,000 to 80,000 clones, roughly 80% seen once. Sequencing was done on a sample of blood. These receptors came from a person between 55 and 69 years old with breast cancer. The CDR3 runs from the conserved cysteine through the conserved F or W. Each record gives: J gene, clone size, D gene, V gene, CDR3 protein, CDR3 DNA. A D gene is named only where the DNA matches it firmly. Only some rows state a clone size, as once, few, many or a class for expanded clones.

j_gene: TRBJ2-7; abundance: -; d_gene: TRBD1; v_gene: TRBV10-3; CDR3aa: CAISDTGGSFYEQYF; CDR3nt: TGTGCCATCAGCGATACAGGGGGCTCTTTTTACGAGCAGTACTTC
j_gene: TRBJ2-6; abundance: -; d_gene: -; v_gene: TRBV4-1; CDR3aa: CASSQSWGQVTPGANVLTF; CDR3nt: TGCGCCAGCAGCCAATCATGGGGGCAAGTCACTCCTGGGGCCAACGTCCTGACTTTC
j_gene: TRBJ2-1; abundance: -; d_gene: TRBD2; v_gene: TRBV7-2; CDR3aa: CASSQPGLAGSEQFF; CDR3nt: TGTGCCAGCAGTCAACCGGGACTAGCGGGAAGTGAGCAGTTCTTC
j_gene: TRBJ2-1; abundance: -; d_gene: -; v_gene: TRBV7-9; CDR3aa: CASSLAAGESGAQFF; CDR3nt: TGTGCCAGCAGCTTAGCGGCCGGGGAGAGTGGGGCCCAGTTCTTC
j_gene: TRBJ2-5; abundance: -; d_gene: -; v_gene: TRBV11-3; CDR3aa: CASSLGQKETQYF; CDR3nt: TGTGCCAGCAGCTTAGGACAGAAAGAGACCCAGTACTTC
j_gene: TRBJ2-7; abundance: -; d_gene: -; v_gene: TRBV11-2; CDR3aa: CASSITAYEQYF; CDR3nt: TGTGCCAGCAGCATCACAGCCTACGAGCAGTACTTC
j_gene: TRBJ2-5; abundance: -; d_gene: -; v_gene: TRBV5-1; CDR3aa: CASSLGGLEETQYF; CDR3nt: TGCGCCAGCAGCTTGGGGGGATTGGAAGAGACCCAGTACTTC
j_gene: TRBJ1-1; abundance: -; d_gene: -; v_gene: TRBV19; CDR3aa: CASSKERMNTEAFF; CDR3nt: TGTGCCAGTAGTAAGGAGAGGATGAACACTGAAGCTTTCTTT
j_gene: TRBJ1-4; abundance: -; d_gene: -; v_gene: TRBV19; CDR3aa: CASSTGGSNEKLFF; CDR3nt: TGTGCCAGTAGCACGGGTGGGAGTAATGAAAAACTGTTTTTT
j_gene: TRBJ1-6; abundance: -; d_gene: TRBD1; v_gene: TRBV30; CDR3aa: CAWWDRGSTLHF; CDR3nt: TGTGCCTGGTGGGACAGGGGTTCGACCCTCCACTTT
j_gene: TRBJ2-7; abundance: -; d_gene: -; v_gene: TRBV30; CDR3aa: CAWSTQSAQYF; CDR3nt: TGTGCCTGGAGTACTCAGAGCGCGCAGTACTTC
j_gene: TRBJ1-3; abundance: -; d_gene: -; v_gene: TRBV28; CDR3aa: CASSFGDVVAF; CDR3nt: TGTGCCAGCAGTTTCGGGGACGTCGTTGCTTTT
j_gene: TRBJ2-2; abundance: -; d_gene: TRBD1; v_gene: TRBV5-1; CDR3aa: CASLAGTANTGELFF; CDR3nt: TGCGCCAGCCTAGCCGGGACAGCGAACACCGGGGAGCTGTTTTTT
j_gene: TRBJ1-1; abundance: -; d_gene: TRBD1; v_gene: TRBV2; CDR3aa: CATNPTGIPNTEAFF; CDR3nt: TGTGCCACAAATCCGACAGGGATCCCTAACACTGAAGCTTTCTTT
j_gene: TRBJ2-1; abundance: -; d_gene: -; v_gene: TRBV7-9; CDR3aa: CASSLQATSSSYNEQFF; CDR3nt: TGTGCCAGCAGCTTACAGGCCACCTCGAGCTCCTACAATGAGCAGTTCTTC
j_gene: TRBJ2-3; abundance: -; d_gene: TRBD2; v_gene: TRBV7-2; CDR3aa: CASSFVAGVDTQYF; CDR3nt: TGTGCCAGCAGCTTTGTAGCGGGGGTCGATACGCAGTATTTT
j_gene: TRBJ1-5; abundance: -; d_gene: -; v_gene: TRBV5-6; CDR3aa: CASSLSSGSQPQHF; CDR3nt: TGTGCCAGCAGCTTGTCCTCGGGGAGTCAGCCCCAGCATTTT
j_gene: TRBJ2-5; abundance: -; d_gene: TRBD1; v_gene: TRBV5-6; CDR3aa: CASRYRGLEETQYF; CDR3nt: TGTGCCAGCCGATACAGGGGGCTAGAGGAGACCCAGTACTTC
j_gene: TRBJ2-7; abundance: -; d_gene: TRBD1; v_gene: TRBV25-1; CDR3aa: CASSELGGQGPDEQYF; CDR3nt: TGTGCCAGCAGTGAATTAGGTGGACAGGGACCTGACGAGCAGTACTTC
j_gene: TRBJ2-3; abundance: -; d_gene: -; v_gene: TRBV13; CDR3aa: CASSLEGRVSTDTQYF; CDR3nt: TGTGCCAGCAGCTTAGAGGGTCGTGTTAGCACAGATACGCAGTATTTT
j_gene: TRBJ1-3; abundance: -; d_gene: -; v_gene: TRBV15; CDR3aa: CATGASGNTIYF; CDR3nt: TGTGCCACTGGGGCCTCTGGAAACACCATATATTTT
j_gene: TRBJ2-2; abundance: -; d_gene: -; v_gene: TRBV6-5; CDR3aa: CASSDLGELFF; CDR3nt: TGTGCCAGCAGCGATCTGGGGGAGCTGTTTTTT
j_gene: TRBJ1-6; abundance: -; d_gene: TRBD1; v_gene: TRBV30; CDR3aa: CAWKGARQYNSPLHF; CDR3nt: TGTGCCTGGAAGGGGGCGCGGCAGTATAATTCACCCCTCCACTTT
j_gene: TRBJ2-3; abundance: few; d_gene: -; v_gene: TRBV11-3; CDR3aa: CASSSSWGGQNTQYF; CDR3nt: TGTGCCAGCAGCTCCTCCTGGGGGGGGCAAAATACGCAGTATTTT
j_gene: TRBJ2-2; abundance: -; d_gene: -; v_gene: TRBV18; CDR3aa: CASSSTGNTGELFF; CDR3nt: TGTGCCAGCTCTTCGACAGGCAACACCGGGGAGCTGTTTTTT
j_gene: TRBJ1-1; abundance: -; d_gene: -; v_gene: TRBV25-1; CDR3aa: CASSEYSQFEAFF; CDR3nt: TGTGCCAGCAGTGAATATAGCCAGTTCGAAGCTTTCTTT
j_gene: TRBJ1-1; abundance: -; d_gene: -; v_gene: TRBV2; CDR3aa: CASNGALNTEAFF; CDR3nt: TGTGCCAGCAATGGGGCTTTGAACACTGAAGCTTTCTTT
j_gene: TRBJ1-1; abundance: few; d_gene: -; v_gene: TRBV20-1; CDR3aa: CSVELNTEAFF; CDR3nt: TGCAGTGTCGAGTTGAACACTGAAGCTTTCTTT
j_gene: TRBJ2-1; abundance: -; d_gene: -; v_gene: TRBV28; CDR3aa: CASSSVATGFEQFF; CDR3nt: TGTGCCAGCAGTTCAGTTGCTACAGGGTTTGAGCAGTTCTTC
j_gene: TRBJ1-3; abundance: -; d_gene: -; v_gene: TRBV5-1; CDR3aa: CASSTNGEGSGNTIYF; CDR3nt: TGCGCCAGCAGCACCAACGGAGAGGGATCCGGAAACACCATATATTTT
j_gene: TRBJ1-6; abundance: once; d_gene: -; v_gene: TRBV5-4; CDR3aa: CASSGGGGDNSPLHF; CDR3nt: TGTGCCAGCAGCGGGGGAGGCGGAGATAATTCACCCCTCCACTTT